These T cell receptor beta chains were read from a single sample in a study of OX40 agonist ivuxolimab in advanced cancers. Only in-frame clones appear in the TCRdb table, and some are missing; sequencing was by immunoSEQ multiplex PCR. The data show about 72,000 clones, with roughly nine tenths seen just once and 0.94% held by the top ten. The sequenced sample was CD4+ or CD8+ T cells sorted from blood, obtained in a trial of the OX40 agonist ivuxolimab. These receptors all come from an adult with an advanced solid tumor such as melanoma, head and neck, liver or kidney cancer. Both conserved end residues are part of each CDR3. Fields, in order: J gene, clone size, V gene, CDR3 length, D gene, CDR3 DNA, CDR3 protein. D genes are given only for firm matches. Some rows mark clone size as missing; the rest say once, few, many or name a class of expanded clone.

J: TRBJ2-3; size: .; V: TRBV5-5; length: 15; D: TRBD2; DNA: TGTGCCAGCAGCATGGGACTAGCGGTAACCAATACGCAGTATTTT; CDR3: CASSMGLAVTNTQYF
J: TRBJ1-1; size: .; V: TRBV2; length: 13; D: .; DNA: TGTGCCAGCTCCTTTCAGAAGAACACTGAAGCTTTCTTT; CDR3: CASSFQKNTEAFF
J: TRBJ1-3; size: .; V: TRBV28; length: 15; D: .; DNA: TGTGCCAGCAGTTCCCCGCCAGCATCTGGAAACACCATATATTTT; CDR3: CASSSPPASGNTIYF
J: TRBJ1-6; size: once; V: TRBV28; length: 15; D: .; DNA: TGTGCCAGCAGTTTCCCTGGAATGGCCAATTCACCCCTCCACTTT; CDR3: CASSFPGMANSPLHF
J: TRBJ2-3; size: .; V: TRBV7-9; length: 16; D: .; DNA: TGTGCCAGCAGCCCGACCCCGCAGGGTGGAACAGATACGCAGTATTTT; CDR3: CASSPTPQGGTDTQYF
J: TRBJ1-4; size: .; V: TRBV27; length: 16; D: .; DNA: TGTGCCAGCAGTCCGCTCGGGACGGCAACTAATGAAAAACTGTTTTTT; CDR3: CASSPLGTATNEKLFF
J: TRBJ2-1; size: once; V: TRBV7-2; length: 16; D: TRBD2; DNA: TGTGCCAGCAGCCCTAGTTGGGGGACTAGCGGGGATGAGCAGTTCTTC; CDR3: CASSPSWGTSGDEQFF
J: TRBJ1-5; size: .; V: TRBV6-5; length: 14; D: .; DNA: TGTGCCAGCAGTAGGCGCGGGGGAAGTCAGCCCCAGCATTTT; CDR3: CASSRRGGSQPQHF
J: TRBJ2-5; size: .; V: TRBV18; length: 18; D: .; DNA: TGTGCCAGCTCACCACCGATAGCGGACTCTATGAGGAAAGAGACCCAGTACTTC; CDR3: CASSPPIADSMRKETQYF
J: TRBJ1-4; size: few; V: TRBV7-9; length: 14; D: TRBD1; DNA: TGTGCCAGCAGCTCCTCGGACAGGGAGGAAAAACTGTTTTTT; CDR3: CASSSSDREEKLFF
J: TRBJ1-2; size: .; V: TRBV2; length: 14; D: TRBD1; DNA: TGTGCCAGCAGAGGGACAGTTACTAACTATGGCTACACCTTC; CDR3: CASRGTVTNYGYTF
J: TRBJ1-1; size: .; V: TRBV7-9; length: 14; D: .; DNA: TGTGCCAGCAGCAAGAATCAGAGGGGCACTGAAGCTTTCTTT; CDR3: CASSKNQRGTEAFF
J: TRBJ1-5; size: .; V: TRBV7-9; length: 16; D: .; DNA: TGTGCCAGCAGCTTAGGAGGTACCGGGGGCGGTCAGCCCCAGCATTTT; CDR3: CASSLGGTGGGQPQHF
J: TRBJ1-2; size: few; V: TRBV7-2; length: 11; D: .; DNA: TGTGCCAGCAGCCCCTCGTATGGCTACACCTTC; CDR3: CASSPSYGYTF
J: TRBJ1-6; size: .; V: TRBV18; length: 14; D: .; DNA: TGTGCCAGCTCACCGTCCAGGGCTAATTCACCCCTCCACTTT; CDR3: CASSPSRANSPLHF
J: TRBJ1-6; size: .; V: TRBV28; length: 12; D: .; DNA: TGTGCCAGCAGTTTTCCTAGTTCACCCCTCCACTTT; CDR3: CASSFPSSPLHF
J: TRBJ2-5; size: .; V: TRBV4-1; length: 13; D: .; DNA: TGCGCCAGCAGCAAAGGGGTTCCAGAGACCCAGTACTTC; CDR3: CASSKGVPETQYF